These T cell receptor beta chains were read from a single sample in a study of human T cells and chemical hapten exposure. TCRdb used MiXCR to reprocess the RACE reads, holding one entry per CDR3 protein. This table has 300,000 to 400,000 distinct CDR3 sequences, roughly 5% appearing once. The input for sequencing was whole blood, taken in connection with sensitization to the hapten diphenylcyclopropenone (DPC). Receptors originate from a woman between 50 and 59 years old with alopecia areata. Some clones in this sample may be carry-over from other donors' samples. Each CDR3 is given with its conserved first and last residue. Fields, in order: V gene, D gene, clone size, J gene, CDR3 DNA, CDR3 protein. A D gene is named only where the DNA matches it firmly. Rows may omit the clone size; those that give it use once, few, many or a size class.

>TRBV28|-|-|TRBJ1-4
TGTGCCAGCAGCCCGTGGAATGAAAAACTGTTTTTT
CASSPWNEKLFF
>TRBV5-5|TRBD2|many|TRBJ2-1
TGTGCCAGCAGCTTAACCCACGGGAGGCCTCCTAATGAGCAGTTCTTC
CASSLTHGRPPNEQFF
>TRBV7-7|-|-|TRBJ1-5
TGTGCCAGCAGCTTAGATGGCAGGGGACTCAATCAGCCCCAGCATTTT
CASSLDGRGLNQPQHF
>TRBV9|-|many|TRBJ2-3
TGTGCCAGCAGCGTAGATAGAGATACGCAGTATTTT
CASSVDRDTQYF
>TRBV5-1|TRBD1|-|TRBJ2-7
TGCGCCAGCAGCGGTACGGGACAGGTAACTTACGAGCAGTACTTC
CASSGTGQVTYEQYF
>TRBV7-8|TRBD1|few|TRBJ2-3
TGTGCCAGCAGCTTAATGACAGGGGGCTTAGATACGCAGTATTTT
CASSLMTGGLDTQYF
>TRBV20-1|-|many|TRBJ2-2
TGCAGTGCTACATCCGGGAGTCAGACCGGGGAGCTGTTTTTT
CSATSGSQTGELFF
>TRBV7-2|-|few|TRBJ1-2
TGTGCCAGCAGCTTCGCAATGGTTCGGGGCTACACCTTC
CASSFAMVRGYTF
>TRBV7-8|TRBD1|many|TRBJ2-3
TGTGCCAGCGGATCACAGGGGAGATCGGATACGCAGTATTTT
CASGSQGRSDTQYF
>TRBV20-1|-|-|TRBJ2-3
TGCAGTGCTACAAAATGGGATTCTAGCACAGATACGCAGTATTTT
CSATKWDSSTDTQYF
>TRBV6-4|TRBD1|many|TRBJ1-1
TGTGCCAGCAGGGCCGGGACAGGGGTTACTGAAGCTTTCTTT
CASRAGTGVTEAFF
>TRBV6-5|TRBD2|many|TRBJ2-5
TGTGCCAGCAGTGGGACTAGCGGGGAGACCCAGTACTTC
CASSGTSGETQYF
>TRBV3-1|TRBD1|many|TRBJ1-2
TGTGCCAGCAGCCAGGGACAGTCGTCTGGCTACACCTTC
CASSQGQSSGYTF
>TRBV7-9|-|few|TRBJ2-3
TGTGCCAGCAGCTTAGCGTGGGAGGGCACAGATACGCAGTATTTT
CASSLAWEGTDTQYF
>TRBV28|-|-|TRBJ1-5
TGTGCCAGCAGTTTTGGAGTCAACAATCAGCCCCAGCATTTT
CASSFGVNNQPQHF
>TRBV4-2|-|many|TRBJ2-1
TGTGCCAGCAGCCAAGAACGGGACACTTACAATGAGCAGTTCTTC
CASSQERDTYNEQFF
>TRBV3-1|TRBD1|many|TRBJ1-2
TGTGCCAGCAGCCAAGCCAGGGGGGAATATGGCTACACCTTC
CASSQARGEYGYTF
>TRBV28|-|-|TRBJ1-1
TGTGCCAGCAGTACCCCCTCCCTCACGAACGAAGCTTTCTTT
CASSTPSLTNEAFF
>TRBV28|TRBD1|many|TRBJ2-7
TGTGCCAGCAGGGGGACAGGCTACTCCTACGAGCAGTACTTC
CASRGTGYSYEQYF
>TRBV12-3/TRBV12-4|-|many|TRBJ1-5
TGTGCCAGCAGTCCCGGCCGGAATCAGCCCCAGCATTTT
CASSPGRNQPQHF
>TRBV2|-|few|TRBJ2-3
TGTGCCAGCAGTGAAGGTTTTGGGGTAAATACGCAGTATTTT
CASSEGFGVNTQYF
>TRBV7-8|-|few|TRBJ1-2
TGTGCCAGCAGCTTATTGACGGATTATGGCTACACCTTC
CASSLLTDYGYTF
>TRBV3-1|-|few|TRBJ2-3
TGTGCCAGCAGCCAAGAGGCAGGCTCCGATACGCAGTATTTT
CASSQEAGSDTQYF
>TRBV16|TRBD1|many|TRBJ1-5
TGTGCCAGCAGCCACACGGGACAGGGAGGTTTATTTGATCAGCCCCAGCATTTT
CASSHTGQGGLFDQPQHF